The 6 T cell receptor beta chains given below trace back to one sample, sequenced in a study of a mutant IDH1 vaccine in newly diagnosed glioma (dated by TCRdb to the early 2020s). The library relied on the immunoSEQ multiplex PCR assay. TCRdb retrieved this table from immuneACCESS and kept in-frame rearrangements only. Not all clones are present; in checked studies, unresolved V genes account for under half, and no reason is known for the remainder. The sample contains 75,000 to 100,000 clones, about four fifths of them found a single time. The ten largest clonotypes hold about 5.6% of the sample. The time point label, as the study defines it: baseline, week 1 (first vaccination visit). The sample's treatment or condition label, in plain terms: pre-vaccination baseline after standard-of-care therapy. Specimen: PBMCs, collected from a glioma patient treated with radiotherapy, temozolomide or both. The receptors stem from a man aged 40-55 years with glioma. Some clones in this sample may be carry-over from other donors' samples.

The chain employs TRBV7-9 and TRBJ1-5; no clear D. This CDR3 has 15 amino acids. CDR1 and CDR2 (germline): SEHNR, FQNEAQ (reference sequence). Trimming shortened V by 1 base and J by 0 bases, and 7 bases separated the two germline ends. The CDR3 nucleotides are TGTGCCAGCAGCTTAGGGACGGGTAGCAATCAGCCCCAGCATTTT. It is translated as CASSLGTGSNQPQHF.

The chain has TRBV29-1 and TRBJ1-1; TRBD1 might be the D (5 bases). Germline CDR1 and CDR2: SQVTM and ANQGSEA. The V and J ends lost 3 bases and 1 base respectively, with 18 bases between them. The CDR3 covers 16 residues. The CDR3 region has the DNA TGCAGCGTTGATCTCGATAGGGCGGGGCAGAACACTGAAGCTTTCTTT. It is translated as CSVDLDRAGQNTEAFF.

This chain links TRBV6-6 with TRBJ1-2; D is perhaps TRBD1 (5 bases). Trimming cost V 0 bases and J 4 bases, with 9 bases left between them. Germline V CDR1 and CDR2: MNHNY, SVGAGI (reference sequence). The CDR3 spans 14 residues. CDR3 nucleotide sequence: TGTGCCAGCAGTTACTCGGGGGGTGTCTATGGCTACACCTTC. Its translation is CASSYSGGVYGYTF.

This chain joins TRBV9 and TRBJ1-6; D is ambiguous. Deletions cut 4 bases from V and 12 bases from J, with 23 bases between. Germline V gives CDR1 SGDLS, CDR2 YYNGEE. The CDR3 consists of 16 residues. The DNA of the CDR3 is TGTGCCAGCAGCTTGGGATCCCCCACCGGGAATGGACCCCTCCACTTT. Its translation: CASSLGSPTGNGPLHF.

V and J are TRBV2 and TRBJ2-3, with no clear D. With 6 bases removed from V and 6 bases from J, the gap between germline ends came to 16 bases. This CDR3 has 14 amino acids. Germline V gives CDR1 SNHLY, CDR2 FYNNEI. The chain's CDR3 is CASRWGTGRDTQYF. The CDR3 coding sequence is TGTGCCAGCAGGTGGGGAACCGGAAGGGATACGCAGTATTTT. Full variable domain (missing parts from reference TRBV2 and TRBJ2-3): EPEVTQTPSHQVTQMGQEVILRCVPISNHLYFYWYRQILGQKVEFLVSFYNNEISEKSEIFDDQFSVERPDGSNFTLKIRSTKLEDSAMYFCASRWGTGRDTQYFGPGTRLTVL.

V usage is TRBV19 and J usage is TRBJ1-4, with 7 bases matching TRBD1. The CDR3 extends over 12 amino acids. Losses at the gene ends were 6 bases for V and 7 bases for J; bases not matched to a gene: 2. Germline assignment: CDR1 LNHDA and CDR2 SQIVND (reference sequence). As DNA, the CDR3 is TGTGCCAGTAGGGGGGACAGTGAAAAACTGTTTTTT. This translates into CASRGDSEKLFF.